Shown below are 26 T cell receptor beta chains from a single sample sequenced in a study of cytomegalovirus exposure and HLA in healthy donors. PCR employed 60 Vbeta and 13 Jbeta primers. Clones were sequenced by immunoSEQ multiplex PCR, and TCRdb holds only the in-frame ones, with some missing. The data contain 150,000 to 200,000 clones, 77% of them singletons. The source material was PBMCs. The receptor source for this set is a woman in her forties in good health and CMV-seropositive.

CDR3 sequence reads: CASRDIANTEAFF. The CDR3 nucleotides read TGTGCCAGCCGGGACATTGCGAACACTGAAGCTTTCTTT. The J gene is TRBJ1-1, the V gene TRBV18; tentative D call: TRBD1 (6 bases). The V end lost 8 bases, the J end lost 1 base, and 11 bases lay between the germline ends. Looked up from germline, CDR1 is KGHSH and CDR2 is LQKENI. The CDR3 is 13 residues long.

This chain joins TRBV5-6 and TRBJ2-2; 8 bases line up with TRBD1. The CDR3 sequence is 16 residues long. V was clipped by 0 bases and J by 4 bases; unmatched bases: 5. CDR1 and CDR2 (germline): SGHDT, YYEEEE. The CDR3, as DNA: TGTGCCAGCAGCTTGGATCCGGACAGGGCCACCGGGGAGCTGTTTTTT. It specifies CASSLDPDRATGELFF.

In the case of this clone: This sample includes further DNA sequences coding for the same CDR3. The V and J genes are TRBV28 and TRBJ2-3, with TRBD2 identical over 11 bases. CDR1 and CDR2 (germline): MDHEN, SYDVKM. The CDR3 contains 16 residues. V gave up 3 bases and J gave up 2 bases; unmatched junction bases: 4. The CDR3 coding sequence is TGTGCCAGCAGTTTTCTAGCGGGGGGACTCACAGATACGCAGTATTTT. Its translation: CASSFLAGGLTDTQYF. Using reference TRBV28 and TRBJ2-3 for the parts outside the CDR3, the full variable domain is DVKVTQSSRYLVKRTGEKVFLECVQDMDHENMFWYRQDPGLGLRLIYFSYDVKMKEKGDIPEGYSVSREKKERFSLILESASTNQTSMYLCASSFLAGGLTDTQYFGPGTRLTVL.

There are a few counts of this clone. The CDR3 protein is CASSELQGGRETQYF. CDR3 coding DNA: TGTGCCAGCAGTGAGTTACAGGGAGGGAGAGAGACCCAGTACTTC. J is TRBJ2-5 and V is TRBV2; the D gene is possibly TRBD2 (7 bases). In germline, CDR1 is SNHLY, CDR2 FYNNEI. The germline V and J ends were trimmed by 3 bases and 4 bases, with 15 bases remaining between them. The CDR3 consists of 15 residues.

The chain links TRBV10-1 to TRBJ2-1; 11 bases align to TRBD2. CDR3 length: 16 amino acids. The ends lost 6 bases at V and 0 bases at J; junction bases unmatched: 4. Germline V gene lookup returns CDR1 WNHNN and CDR2 SYGVQD (reference sequence). CDR3 nucleotides: TGCGCCAGCAGCCGACTAGCGGGAAACTCCTACAATGAGCAGTTCTTC. This gives the protein CASSRLAGNSYNEQFF.

This clone was counted only a few times. The V gene is TRBV27, the J gene TRBJ2-7; TRBD2 matches 13 bases. Germline V gene sequence: CDR1 MNHEY, CDR2 SMNVEV (reference sequence). This CDR3 has 16 amino acids. The junction had 7 bases not matched to a gene; V was cut back by 5 bases and J by 3 bases. The DNA for the CDR3 is TGTGCCAGCAGTCTCGGGACTAGCGGGACGATCTACGAGCAGTACTTC. Residues: CASSLGTSGTIYEQYF.

The chain recombines TRBV19 with TRBJ2-7; TRBD1 agrees at 8 bases. This CDR3 comprises 15 residues. The trim removed 7 bases at V and 0 bases at J, leaving 8 bases unmatched. The germline CDR1 and CDR2 sequences are LNHDA and SQIVND (reference sequence). This CDR3 reads CASNSGGEPSYEQYF. In DNA, the CDR3 is TGTGCCAGTAATTCAGGGGGCGAACCCTCCTACGAGCAGTACTTC.

The CDR3 protein is CASSWTGGEEETQYF. The CDR3 bases are TGTGCCAGCAGCTGGACAGGGGGCGAGGAGGAGACCCAGTACTTC. The chain combines TRBV6-1 with TRBJ2-5, with 11 positions matching TRBD1. Germline CDR1 and CDR2: MNHNS and SASEGT. This CDR3 has 15 residues. V lost 6 bases to trimming and J lost 5 bases; unmatched junction nucleotides: 8.

The V call is TRBV10-3, the J call TRBJ2-7; TRBD1 aligns across 8 bases. Germline values: CDR1 ENHRY, CDR2 SYGVKD. The CDR3 totals 14 residues. V lost 0 bases and J lost 7; bases outside the gene matches: 5. The DNA for the CDR3 is TGTGCCATCAGTGAGTCCCAGGGGGCAAGGGAGCAGTACTTC. It specifies CAISESQGAREQYF.

V is TRBV30 and J is TRBJ2-1; TRBD1 agrees at 8 bases. This CDR3 is 14 amino acids long. Per the germline V gene, CDR1 is GTSNPN and CDR2 is SVGIG (reference sequence). Unmatched junction bases numbered 6, after V lost 2 bases and J lost 6 bases. CDR3 region: CAWSTDGQGNEQFF. In DNA form, the CDR3 reads TGTGCCTGGAGTACCGACGGACAGGGCAATGAGCAGTTCTTC.

This clone was observed once. The chain recombines TRBV5-1 with TRBJ2-7; perhaps TRBD2 as D (6 bases). Germline V CDR1 and CDR2: SGHRS, YFSETQ. The CDR3 loop spans 17 amino acids. Between the trimmed V and J ends, which lost 2 bases and 0 bases, there was a span of 18 bases. The CDR3 reads CASSLGGTVISSYEQYF. The DNA of the CDR3 is TGCGCCAGCAGCTTAGGAGGGACGGTCATAAGCTCCTACGAGCAGTACTTC.

The V gene is TRBV5-1, the J gene TRBJ1-2; 8 bases map to TRBD1. CDR3 size: 16 residues. Unmatched junction bases numbered 11, after V lost 2 bases and J lost 5 bases. Per the germline V gene, CDR1 is SGHRS and CDR2 is YFSETQ. This chain's CDR3 is CASSFVTGVEGYGYTF. The CDR3 DNA is TGCGCCAGCAGCTTTGTGACAGGGGTAGAGGGGTATGGCTACACCTTC.

J is TRBJ2-5 and V is TRBV15; 7 bases agree with TRBD2. The CDR3 contains 17 residues. Germline V gene sequence: CDR1 LNHNV, CDR2 YYDKDF (reference sequence). V was pared by 0 bases and J by 1 base, with 8 bases of the junction left unmatched. CDR3 loop: CATSRDSPGTTQETQYF. The CDR3, as DNA: TGTGCCACCAGCAGAGACAGTCCCGGGACTACCCAAGAGACCCAGTACTTC.

This clone turned up a few times. The chain joins TRBV11-2 to TRBJ2-1; possible D gene TRBD1, 5 bases. Germline values: CDR1 SGHAT, CDR2 FQNNGV. V gave up 8 bases and J gave up 7 bases, with 15 bases separating them. The CDR3 has 13 amino acids. The CDR3 reads CASCSEQANEQFF. The CDR3 nucleotides are TGTGCCAGCTGTTCGGAACAGGCAAATGAGCAGTTCTTC.

This clone is a singleton in its sample. The chain carries TRBV6-1 and TRBJ1-1; tentative D call: TRBD1 (6 bases). Trimming pared 5 bases from V and 12 bases from J, leaving 13 bases between. Germline CDR1 reads MNHNS; CDR2 reads SASEGT. The CDR3 has 11 amino acids. This CDR3 is CASSRQATTFF. The CDR3 DNA reads TGTGCCAGCAGTCGACAGGCTACGACTTTCTTT.

V gene TRBV4-3 combines with J gene TRBJ2-6; 10 nucleotides line up with TRBD2. With 0 bases clipped from V and 0 bases from J, the junction kept 5 bases outside the gene matches. Germline CDR1 and CDR2: LGHNA and YSLEER. CDR3 length: 19 amino acids. The CDR3 DNA reads TGCGCCAGCAGCCAAGATTATCTAGCGGGAGTCTCTGGGGCCAACGTCCTGACTTTC. This codes for CASSQDYLAGVSGANVLTF.

The rearrangement uses TRBV5-6 and TRBJ2-1, with TRBD1 matching over 7 bases. V gave up 3 bases and J gave up 7 bases; unmatched junction bases: 4. The CDR3 totals 13 residues. Germline V gene sequence: CDR1 SGHDT, CDR2 YYEEEE. The CDR3 DNA reads as TGTGCCAGCAGCTCGACAGGGTTGAATGAGCAGTTCTTC. Protein sequence: CASSSTGLNEQFF.

The chain is built from TRBV6-5 and TRBJ2-7, with 9 bases fitting TRBD1. CDR1 is MNHEY and CDR2 is SVGAGI in the germline V gene. The CDR3 totals 12 residues. V lost 6 bases to trimming and J lost 6 bases; unmatched junction nucleotides: 3. CDR3 residues: CASSYRGLEQYF. The CDR3 DNA sequence: TGTGCCAGCAGCTACAGGGGGCTCGAGCAGTACTTC.

The V gene is TRBV27, the J gene TRBJ2-1, with TRBD2 as a possible D gene (5 bases). V dropped 6 bases and J dropped 4 bases, with 13 bases sitting between them. This CDR3 has 14 amino acids. The germline gives CDR1 MNHEY, CDR2 SMNVEV (reference sequence). This CDR3 is CASSPGLTYNEQFF. The DNA for the CDR3 is TGTGCCAGCAGCCCCGGACTTACTTACAATGAGCAGTTCTTC.

This clone was seen once. V usage is TRBV2 and J usage is TRBJ1-5; the match to TRBD1 covers 7 bases. Germline V gives CDR1 SNHLY, CDR2 FYNNEI. V shed 6 bases, J shed 3 bases, and the junction held 5 bases outside the gene matches. The CDR3 is 14 amino acids. The CDR3 reads CASSRDRDNQPQHF. CDR3 bases: TGTGCCAGCAGCCGCGACAGGGACAATCAGCCCCAGCATTTT.

This rearrangement joins TRBV28 to TRBJ2-2, with 7 nucleotides matching TRBD2. Germline V gene sequence: CDR1 MDHEN, CDR2 SYDVKM. V lost 7 bases, J lost 0 bases, and 5 bases stayed unmatched. The CDR3 contains 15 residues. The CDR3 spells CASIIGGANTGELFF. The CDR3 bases are TGTGCCAGCATCATTGGGGGGGCGAACACCGGGGAGCTGTTTTTT.

The rearrangement joins TRBV19 to TRBJ1-3, with TRBD1 as a possible D gene (5 bases). The CDR3 covers 15 residues. The germline V gene encodes CDR1 LNHDA and CDR2 SQIVND (reference sequence). Trimming took off 8 bases at V and 0 bases at J, with 14 bases between the two ends. The CDR3 here is CASRTGGHSGNTIYF. In nucleotides, the CDR3 is TGTGCCAGTCGTACCGGCGGACACTCTGGAAACACCATATATTTT.

The V call is TRBV10-3, the J call TRBJ2-5; tentatively, D is TRBD2 (6 bases). The CDR3 spans 16 residues. V was trimmed by 6 bases and J by 1 base, leaving 18 bases between them. Looked up from germline, CDR1 is ENHRY and CDR2 is SYGVKD. CDR3 in DNA: TGTGCCATCAGCGTGGGGTTCGGGGGTTCCCAAGAGACCCAGTACTTC. The encoded protein is CAISVGFGGSQETQYF.

The chain employs TRBV18 and TRBJ2-2, with 7 bases that match TRBD1. With 6 bases clipped from V and 2 bases from J, the junction kept 3 bases outside the gene matches. This CDR3 comprises 14 residues. Germline V CDR1 and CDR2: KGHSH, LQKENI. The CDR3 reads CASSGTVNTGELFF. DNA of the CDR3: TGTGCCAGCTCTGGGACAGTCAACACCGGGGAGCTGTTTTTT.

This chain connects TRBV7-8 to TRBJ2-7, with 11 bases matching TRBD2. Trimming took 4 bases from V and 7 from J; bases not matched to a gene: 12. The germline gives CDR1 SGHVS, CDR2 FQNEAQ. The CDR3 consists of 16 residues. CDR3 residues: CASSSSLSGGGGEQYF. DNA of the CDR3: TGTGCCAGCAGCTCCTCCCTTAGCGGGGGGGGTGGTGAGCAGTACTTC.

Only a few counts were recorded for this clone. The rearrangement links TRBV5-1 to TRBJ1-1, with TRBD1 matching over 7 bases. V gave up 4 bases and J gave up 3 bases; unmatched junction bases: 9. The CDR3 has 15 residues. The germline V gene has CDR1 SGHRS and CDR2 YFSETQ. The CDR3, as DNA: TGCGCCAGCAGCGGCCGGACAGGTGGGGACACTGAAGCTTTCTTT. Amino acid sequence: CASSGRTGGDTEAFF.